The rows below give T cell receptor beta chains drawn from one sample of a study of early T cells in non-severe SARS-CoV-2 infection. One entry per CDR3 protein, called by TCRdb with MiXCR from the 5' RACE reads. The sample comprises nearly 110,000 distinct CDR3 sequences, around 10% of which are singletons, and approximately 7.3% rests with the top ten. The sample comprised whole blood. The receptors here all came from an adult who was a healthcare worker with PCR-confirmed SARS-CoV-2 infection or an uninfected control (not recorded which). The conserved cysteine and the conserved F or W are not part of the CDR3 here. The order of the fields is CDR3 protein, V gene, J gene.

CDR3: SARLGTDTQY
V: TRBV20-1
J: TRBJ2-3

CDR3: ASSQDQPQH
V: TRBV28
J: TRBJ1-5

CDR3: ATSRSPLEPQH
V: TRBV15
J: TRBJ1-5

CDR3: ASSLRISNQPQH
V: TRBV12-3/TRBV12-4
J: TRBJ1-5

CDR3: ASKTGGRTYEQY
V: TRBV12-3/TRBV12-4
J: TRBJ2-7

CDR3: SARGFTGELF
V: TRBV20-1
J: TRBJ2-2

CDR3: SVDGSGGEETQY
V: TRBV29-1
J: TRBJ2-5

CDR3: SATDRWTSGYTDTQY
V: TRBV20-1
J: TRBJ2-3

CDR3: ASSFDGSTQY
V: TRBV28
J: TRBJ2-3

CDR3: ASSYAGDDTQY
V: TRBV6-2/TRBV6-3
J: TRBJ2-3

CDR3: ASSLQGKGGELF
V: TRBV12-3/TRBV12-4
J: TRBJ2-2

CDR3: ASSPIAGGYNEQF
V: TRBV11-2
J: TRBJ2-1

CDR3: ASRGQGAPLH
V: TRBV28
J: TRBJ1-6

CDR3: ATSGQGSVTDTQY
V: TRBV24-1
J: TRBJ2-3

CDR3: ASSLRTYYGYT
V: TRBV12-3/TRBV12-4
J: TRBJ1-2

CDR3: ASSTGTGNSGSPLH
V: TRBV18
J: TRBJ1-6

CDR3: ASSPGQGAFLTQY
V: TRBV7-2
J: TRBJ2-3

CDR3: ASSYSKGAF
V: TRBV6-2/TRBV6-3
J: TRBJ2-1

CDR3: ASSKIDTGELF
V: TRBV28
J: TRBJ2-2

CDR3: SARGLVGEQY
V: TRBV20-1
J: TRBJ2-7

CDR3: ASSLSGGQETQY
V: TRBV5-4
J: TRBJ2-5

CDR3: AISERDPTDTQY
V: TRBV10-3
J: TRBJ2-3

CDR3: ASTLIPVGGLTDTQY
V: TRBV2
J: TRBJ2-3

CDR3: ASSYRTGVSNQPQH
V: TRBV6-6
J: TRBJ1-5

CDR3: ASSPTGGPQY
V: TRBV27
J: TRBJ2-7

CDR3: ASSQVLRNEQF
V: TRBV4-3
J: TRBJ2-1

CDR3: ASMPPGGLAGVEQF
V: TRBV10-3
J: TRBJ2-1

CDR3: SVEFNFGYT
V: TRBV29-1
J: TRBJ1-2

CDR3: SVGGLAGSYNEQF
V: TRBV29-1
J: TRBJ2-1

CDR3: ASTPGRAETQY
V: TRBV12-3/TRBV12-4
J: TRBJ2-5

CDR3: ASSSSPGVGNTIY
V: TRBV7-2
J: TRBJ1-3

CDR3: ASSPPGTWAF
V: TRBV28
J: TRBJ1-1

CDR3: ASTSAARSYNEQF
V: TRBV2
J: TRBJ2-1

CDR3: ASSLGQPGNTQY
V: TRBV12-3/TRBV12-4
J: TRBJ2-3

CDR3: ASSQPWDRGPEQY
V: TRBV28
J: TRBJ2-7

CDR3: ASSSPGQGHEQY
V: TRBV28
J: TRBJ2-7

CDR3: ASRIPGTGNYGYT
V: TRBV2
J: TRBJ1-2

CDR3: ASSLTPRTEQF
V: TRBV7-2
J: TRBJ2-1

CDR3: ASSGGHQETQY
V: TRBV12-3/TRBV12-4
J: TRBJ2-5

CDR3: ASSLSRGANTGELF
V: TRBV27
J: TRBJ2-2

CDR3: ASSLLATSGTDTQY
V: TRBV3-1
J: TRBJ2-3

CDR3: ASSLSGWEGIN
V: TRBV28
J: TRBJ2-7

CDR3: ASSQAEARELF
V: TRBV14
J: TRBJ2-2

CDR3: SARDLTLGGYEQY
V: TRBV20-1
J: TRBJ2-7

CDR3: SARSKGRLDNEQF
V: TRBV20-1
J: TRBJ2-1

CDR3: ASQRLAGVTDTQY
V: TRBV2
J: TRBJ2-3

CDR3: ASSTPLATAEQF
V: TRBV7-9
J: TRBJ2-1

CDR3: SADGTYNEQF
V: TRBV20-1
J: TRBJ2-1

CDR3: ATGRGLWYEQY
V: TRBV15
J: TRBJ2-7

CDR3: SASIDTQY
V: TRBV20-1
J: TRBJ2-3

CDR3: ASSLRLAGGETQY
V: TRBV27
J: TRBJ2-5

CDR3: ASSPSGATEAF
V: TRBV9
J: TRBJ1-1

CDR3: ASTRTGNSYEQY
V: TRBV9
J: TRBJ2-7

CDR3: ASSTFQGNTEAF
V: TRBV28
J: TRBJ1-1

CDR3: ASEGGRDTGELF
V: TRBV6-2/TRBV6-3
J: TRBJ2-2

CDR3: ASSRDGTDTQY
V: TRBV5-4
J: TRBJ2-3